This T cell receptor (beta chain) came from a study of blood T cell repertoires in COVID-19. Across the whole study: From the United States, Italy and Spain came samples of acute and convalescent COVID-19.

Sequenced by immunoSEQ multiplex PCR; TCRdb stores in-frame clones only, minus some. The sample consists of fewer than 350,000 clones, over 75% of them appearing once. The CDR3 spans 13 residues. CDR1 is SEHNR, CDR2 FQNEAQ, per germline (reference sequence). Trimming left V 5 bases short and J 4 bases short, with 11 bases between. The sequenced material came from peripheral blood. The TCR comes from a young man with active or convalescent COVID-19. This sequence joins TRBV7-9 and TRBJ2-5; D may be TRBD2 (5 bases). The CDR3 region is CASSHRGVETQYF. The CDR3 DNA reads as TGTGCCAGCAGCCACCGGGGTGTAGAGACCCAGTACTTC.